This T cell receptor beta chain originates from a study of cytomegalovirus exposure and HLA in healthy donors. Study at large: Sequencing of about 179 million T cells in an earlier analysis found 100 million to 140 million unique TCR beta sequences.

Note on this clone: Its antigen is undetermined.

The PCR had 60 Vbeta and 13 Jbeta primers. Repertoires were generated with immunoSEQ multiplex PCR, while TCRdb's copy carries only in-frame clones and drops some. The top ten hold around 3.9% of the sample, which has 130,000 to 150,000 clones, about 86% seen once. Findings and limits, study-wide: The listing of roughly 160 TCR beta chains classed them as cytomegalovirus-associated. Later analysis demonstrated an association between a missense DCLRE1C variant and TCR beta V- and J-gene trimming.

This TCR was recovered from a man in his forties in good health and CMV-seropositive. Material: PBMCs.

The DNA of the CDR3 is TGCGCCAGCAGCTTAGGAACAGGAGCTCAAGAGACCCAGTACTTC. It is translated as CASSLGTGAQETQYF. This chain joins TRBV5-1 and TRBJ2-5; D perhaps matches TRBD1 (5 bases). The length of the CDR3 is 15 residues. V dropped 2 bases and J dropped 2 bases, with 13 bases sitting between them. Germline CDR1 SGHRS, CDR2 YFSETQ.